The 24 T cell receptor beta chains below come from one sample, sequenced in a study of beta chain features in type 1 diabetes. TCRB transcripts that were expressed got sequenced, as all of the isolated RNA had been reverse transcribed. Measured with immunoSEQ multiplex PCR; TCRdb has only the in-frame clones, and not every one. The sample has about 650,000 clones; roughly an eighth are singletons. These receptors lack a known antigen. Study conclusions and caveats: All four CD4+ subsets from Type 1 diabetes patients carried moderately but significantly shorter TCRB CDR3s.

The sample was naive CD4+ T cells from blood. These receptors came from a young man with type 1 diabetes.

The V and J genes are TRBV7-9 and TRBJ2-5, with D possibly TRBD2 on 5 matching bases. The V end lost 5 bases, the J end lost 2 bases, and 15 bases lay between the germline ends. The germline V gene has CDR1 SEHNR and CDR2 FQNEAQ (reference sequence). This CDR3 comprises 15 residues. CDR3 region: CASSPGISQQETQYF. Written as DNA, the CDR3 is TGTGCCAGCAGCCCCGGGATAAGCCAGCAAGAGACCCAGTACTTC.

This clone has just a few counts. V is TRBV5-1 and J is TRBJ2-2; 8 nucleotides align to TRBD2. The V gene end was trimmed by 4 bases and the J gene end by 3 bases; junction bases not matched to a gene: 8. The germline CDR1 and CDR2 sequences are SGHRS and YFSETQ. This CDR3 contains 16 residues. The CDR3 DNA is TGCGCCAGCAGCCAGCCCGCGGGGGGCTACACCGGGGAGCTGTTTTTT. Its translation is CASSQPAGGYTGELFF.

The V gene is TRBV11-2, the J gene TRBJ2-5; 8 bases fit TRBD1. The germline V gene has CDR1 SGHAT and CDR2 FQNNGV. Unmatched junction bases numbered 7, after V lost 5 bases and J lost 5 bases. The CDR3 runs to 14 residues. The CDR3 loop reads CASSAPGGRETQYF. The DNA of the CDR3 is TGTGCCAGCAGCGCCCCAGGGGGCCGGGAGACCCAGTACTTC. Full variable domain (rest looked up from reference TRBV11-2 and TRBJ2-5): EAGVAQSPRYKIIEKRQSVAFWCNPISGHATLYWYQQILGQGPKLLIQFQNNGVVDDSQLPKDRFSAERLKGVDSTLKIQPAKLEDSAVYLCASSAPGGRETQYFGPGTRLLVL.

This clone turned up a few times. The J gene is TRBJ1-1, the V gene TRBV27; D perhaps matches TRBD1 (6 bases). Germline V gene data show CDR1 as MNHEY and CDR2 as SMNVEV (reference sequence). With 2 bases removed from V and 1 base from J, the gap between germline ends came to 14 bases. The CDR3 is 16 residues long. The CDR3 DNA follows: TGTGCCAGCAGTTTAGATAGAGGACAGCGGAACACTGAAGCTTTCTTT. This codes for CASSLDRGQRNTEAFF.

The rearrangement joins TRBV5-6 to TRBJ1-1; no definite D call. This CDR3 region has 13 residues. V lost 2 bases and J lost 8, with 13 bases in between. Germline V gene lookup returns CDR1 SGHDT and CDR2 YYEEEE. The CDR3 here is CASSFDRASEAFF. The DNA for the CDR3 is TGTGCCAGCAGCTTCGACCGGGCTTCGGAAGCTTTCTTT.

V is TRBV7-8 and J is TRBJ2-7, with 7 bases lining up with TRBD2. Looked up from germline, CDR1 is SGHVS and CDR2 is FQNEAQ. The V and J ends lost 8 bases and 4 bases, in that order; junction bases with no gene match: 5. The CDR3 is 12 residues long. The CDR3 bases are TGTGCCAGCGGCGGGGGAGAGTACGAGCAGTACTTC. It encodes CASGGGEYEQYF.

The chain has TRBV14 and TRBJ1-2; D unresolved. Germline V gives CDR1 SGHDN, CDR2 FVKESK. This CDR3 is 13 amino acids long. The V end lost 1 base, the J end lost 4 bases, and 7 bases lay between the germline ends. CDR3 sequence (DNA): TGTGCCAGCAGCCAAGTACACTCCTATGGCTACACCTTC. Its protein is CASSQVHSYGYTF. Filled out from reference TRBV14 and TRBJ1-2, the complete variable domain reads EAGVTQFPSHSVIEKGQTVTLRCDPISGHDNLYWYRRVMGKEIKFLLHFVKESKQDESGMPNNRFLAERTGGTYSTLKVQPAELEDSGVYFCASSQVHSYGYTFGSGTRLTVV.

The sample holds a few counts of this clone. The chain recombines TRBV6-1 with TRBJ1-2; no firm D call. CDR3 size: 15 residues. Trimming removed 5 bases from V and 0 bases from J, with 13 bases in between. Germline V lookup: CDR1 MNHNS, CDR2 SASEGT. CDR3 sequence: CASSQETAANYGYTF. In DNA form, the CDR3 reads TGTGCCAGCAGTCAAGAGACGGCGGCTAACTATGGCTACACCTTC.

The V gene is TRBV16, the J gene TRBJ2-2, with D tentatively TRBD2 (5 bases). Trimming left V 2 bases short and J 13 bases short, with 11 bases between. This CDR3 is built from 12 residues. Looked up from germline, CDR1 is KGHSY and CDR2 is FQNENV. Written as DNA, the CDR3 is TGTGCCAGCAGCCAAACCCTAGCCACGCTGTTTTTT. The encoded protein is CASSQTLATLFF.

This clone has only a few counts. The gene calls are TRBV5-1 and TRBJ1-4; D unclear. The length of the CDR3 is 14 residues. V lost 6 bases and J 0 bases, leaving 9 bases between the germline ends. Germline V gives CDR1 SGHRS, CDR2 YFSETQ. CDR3 sequence reads: CASTPGTTNEKLFF. The CDR3, as DNA: TGCGCCAGCACCCCGGGGACAACTAATGAAAAACTGTTTTTT. Full variable domain (rest looked up from reference TRBV5-1 and TRBJ1-4): KAGVTQTPRYLIKTRGQQVTLSCSPISGHRSVSWYQQTPGQGLQFLFEYFSETQRNKGNFPGRFSGRQFSNSRSEMNVSTLELGDSALYLCASTPGTTNEKLFFGSGTQLSVL.

The chain recombines TRBV4-3 with TRBJ2-3; D is ambiguous. The germline V and J ends were trimmed by 0 bases and 1 base, with 14 bases remaining between them. The germline V gene encodes CDR1 LGHNA and CDR2 YSLEER. This CDR3 comprises 17 residues. The CDR3 reads CASSQDRPRWRTDTQYF. In DNA form, the CDR3 reads TGCGCCAGCAGCCAAGATAGGCCCCGCTGGCGCACAGATACGCAGTATTTT.

This clone was seen only a few times. This chain's CDR3 is CASRYDSSYNEQFF. The CDR3 nucleotides read TGTGCCAGCAGATATGACAGCTCCTACAATGAGCAGTTCTTC. This chain links TRBV11-1 with TRBJ2-1; the D gene is possibly TRBD1 (5 bases). This CDR3 has 14 residues. V was trimmed by 6 bases and J by 0 bases, leaving 9 bases between them. CDR1 is SGHAT, CDR2 FQDESV, per germline (reference sequence).

The CDR3 protein is CASSLSEGTEAFF. DNA for the CDR3: TGTGCCAGCAGCTTGAGCGAGGGGACTGAAGCTTTCTTT. The chain recombines TRBV11-2 with TRBJ1-1; D possibly corresponds to TRBD1 (5 bases). Trimming removed 3 bases at V and 5 bases at J, with 10 bases between. This CDR3 has 13 amino acids. Germline values: CDR1 SGHAT, CDR2 FQNNGV.

This clone was detected only once. V gene TRBV15 combines with J gene TRBJ1-5; D gene uncertain. The CDR3 totals 16 residues. V was shortened by 0 bases and J by 0 bases, with 9 bases between the two germline ends. Germline V lookup: CDR1 LNHNV, CDR2 YYDKDF (reference sequence). The CDR3 loop reads CATSRDRRASNQPQHF. DNA of the CDR3: TGTGCCACCAGCAGAGATAGGAGAGCTAGCAATCAGCCCCAGCATTTT.

The genes are TRBV6-6 and TRBJ2-3, with D unresolved. The length of the CDR3 is 11 residues. Trimming left V 5 bases short and J 4 bases short, with 4 bases between. CDR1 is MNHNY and CDR2 is SVGAGI in the germline V gene (reference sequence). The CDR3 is CASSTADTQYF. CDR3 bases: TGTGCCAGCAGTACCGCAGATACGCAGTATTTT.

The genes are TRBV11-3 and TRBJ2-1, with 8 bases identical to TRBD2. There are 15 residues in the CDR3. Germline-derived CDR1 and CDR2 are SGHNT and YENEEA. V shed 3 bases and J 4 bases; nucleotides not matched to a gene: 5. The CDR3 reads CASSFTSGGYNEQFF. DNA of the CDR3: TGTGCCAGCAGCTTCACTAGCGGCGGATACAATGAGCAGTTCTTC.

As concerns this clone: Different DNA sequences within this sample yield the same CDR3. The V gene is TRBV7-9, the J gene TRBJ1-2; 9 bases fit TRBD1. The CDR3 runs 14 residues. V trimming: 3 bases; J trimming: 2 bases; junction bases outside the gene matches: 1. Looked up from germline, CDR1 is SEHNR and CDR2 is FQNEAQ (reference sequence). CDR3 loop: CASSLGQGNYGYTF. As DNA, the CDR3 is TGTGCCAGCAGCTTGGGACAGGGCAACTATGGCTACACCTTC. Variable domain in full (rest from reference TRBV7-9 and TRBJ1-2): DTGVSQNPRHKITKRGQNVTFRCDPISEHNRLYWYRQTLGQGPEFLTYFQNEAQLEKSRLLSDRFSAERPKGSFSTLEIQRTEQGDSAMYLCASSLGQGNYGYTFGSGTRLTVV.

This rearrangement joins TRBV12-5 to TRBJ2-5, with D possibly being TRBD1 (5 bases). V lost 4 bases, J lost 3 bases, and 18 bases lay in between. The length of the CDR3 is 16 residues. Germline CDR1 LGHNT, CDR2 FRNRAP. The CDR3 DNA sequence: TGTGCTAGTGGTTCCCGCCGGCCTGACAGAGAAGAGACCCAGTACTTC. Its protein is CASGSRRPDREETQYF.

The chain employs TRBV29-1 and TRBJ1-4; D possibly corresponds to TRBD1 (6 bases). The CDR3 is 16 amino acids. Trimming took off 6 bases at V and 3 bases at J, with 20 bases between the two ends. Per the germline V gene, CDR1 is SQVTM and CDR2 is ANQGSEA. The CDR3 reads CSVRSQGWLSNEKLFF. As DNA, the CDR3 is TGCAGCGTGAGGAGTCAGGGGTGGTTGTCTAATGAAAAACTGTTTTTT.

The chain is built from TRBV5-6 and TRBJ2-3, with 8 bases identical to TRBD2. CDR3 length: 16 residues. The V segment lost 4 bases and the J segment 2 bases; nucleotides outside the gene matches: 9. Looked up from germline, CDR1 is SGHDT and CDR2 is YYEEEE. The CDR3, as DNA: TGTGCCAGCAGCGTATATAGCGGGGCTTACACAGATACGCAGTATTTT. Its protein product is CASSVYSGAYTDTQYF.

This clone came up a few times. The chain recombines TRBV5-6 with TRBJ2-5, with 7 bases matching TRBD1. The ends lost 1 base at V and 4 bases at J; junction bases unmatched: 1. This CDR3 is built from 13 residues. The germline V gene encodes CDR1 SGHDT and CDR2 YYEEEE. CDR3 sequence: CASSLRGLETQYF. The CDR3 DNA reads TGTGCCAGCAGCTTGAGGGGGCTAGAGACCCAGTACTTC. Full variable domain (outside the CDR3, taken from reference TRBV5-6 and TRBJ2-5): DAGVTQSPTHLIKTRGQQVTLRCSPKSGHDTVSWYQQALGQGPQFIFQYYEEEERQRGNFPDRFSGHQFPNYSSELNVNALLLGDSALYLCASSLRGLETQYFGPGTRLLVL.

This clone showed up just a few times. V usage is TRBV7-3 and J usage is TRBJ1-4; D gene ambiguous. From germline, CDR1 is SGHTA and CDR2 FQGTGA. The CDR3 has 15 amino acids. Trimming shortened V by 5 bases and J by 0 bases, and 10 bases separated the two germline ends. CDR3 in DNA: TGTGCCAGCAGCGAGACGGGGTCAACTAATGAAAAACTGTTTTTT. Amino acids: CASSETGSTNEKLFF. Together with reference TRBV7-3 and TRBJ1-4, the CDR3 gives the full variable domain: GAGVSQTPSNKVTEKGKYVELRCDPISGHTALYWYRQSLGQGPEFLIYFQGTGAADDSGLPNDRFFAVRPEGSVSTLKIQRTERGDSAVYLCASSETGSTNEKLFFGSGTQLSVL.

This clone was counted only a few times. The V and J genes are TRBV20-1 and TRBJ1-6; 8 bases fit TRBD1. The CDR3 has 10 residues. J lost 14 bases, V lost 6 bases, and 3 bases had no gene match. Germline lookup yields CDR1 DFQATT and CDR2 SNEGSKA (reference sequence). In nucleotides, the CDR3 is TGCAGTGCGGGGACAGGAGCCCTCCACTTT. Amino acids: CSAGTGALHF.

Points on this clone: Sequence at one end of the junction differs from germline and may be a read error. The chain has TRBV4-1 and TRBJ2-1, with 8 bases matching TRBD2. In germline, CDR1 is MGHRA, CDR2 YSYEKL. The CDR3 consists of 16 residues. The CDR3 DNA reads as TGTGCCAGCAGCTTAGCGCGTTTAGCGGGGTTGTATGAGCAGTTCTTC. As protein: CASSLARLAGLYEQFF.